This T cell receptor (beta chain) derives from a study of CD8+ T cells in alopecia areata. Study-wide findings and caveats: Scalp data also include sequences from resident alphabeta T cells of normal skin. For lesional scalp, especially alopecia totalis/universalis, clonality was higher than in normal scalp.

Sequencing relied on a cDNA template that was reverse transcribed from extracted RNA. Some clones are missing from TCRdb's copy, which holds only in-frame ones; the method was immunoSEQ multiplex PCR. Seen here are over 10,000 clones, roughly 55% observed once, and the top ten hold around a fifth. Worth noting for this clone: Its target is not known.

CDR3 size: 16 residues. V shed 2 bases and J shed 8 bases, with 19 bases lying between them. Germline loops: CDR1 SGHTA, CDR2 FQGNSA. Peripheral blood and lesional scalp punch biopsies came from alopecia areata patients. Material for sequencing was skin. This clonotype was obtained from a human donor with alopecia areata. This rearrangement joins TRBV7-2 to TRBJ2-1; D possibly corresponds to TRBD1 (5 bases). This CDR3 is CASSLWWAGIQDEQFF. In DNA form, the CDR3 reads TGTGCCAGCAGCTTATGGTGGGCAGGGATACAGGATGAGCAGTTCTTC.